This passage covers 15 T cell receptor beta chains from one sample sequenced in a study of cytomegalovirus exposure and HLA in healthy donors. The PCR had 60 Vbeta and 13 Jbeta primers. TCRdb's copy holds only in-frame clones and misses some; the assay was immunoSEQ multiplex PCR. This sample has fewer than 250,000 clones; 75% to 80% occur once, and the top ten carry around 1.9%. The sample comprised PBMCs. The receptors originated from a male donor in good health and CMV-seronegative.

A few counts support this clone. The CDR3 DNA sequence: TGTGCCAGCAGTTCCATGGGAGGGATCCAAGAGACCCAGTACTTC. This gives the protein CASSSMGGIQETQYF. The chain couples TRBV27 to TRBJ2-5, with TRBD2 matching 7 bases. The length of the CDR3 is 15 residues. CDR1 MNHEY and CDR2 SMNVEV come from the germline V gene (reference sequence). The trim removed 4 bases at V and 1 base at J, leaving 6 bases unmatched.

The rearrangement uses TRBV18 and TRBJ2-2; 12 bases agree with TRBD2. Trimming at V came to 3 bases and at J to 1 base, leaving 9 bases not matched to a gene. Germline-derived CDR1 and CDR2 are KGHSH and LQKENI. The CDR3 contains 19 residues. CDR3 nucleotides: TGTGCCAGCTCACCTATGAGACTAGCGGGGGTTATGAACACCGGGGAGCTGTTTTTT. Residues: CASSPMRLAGVMNTGELFF.

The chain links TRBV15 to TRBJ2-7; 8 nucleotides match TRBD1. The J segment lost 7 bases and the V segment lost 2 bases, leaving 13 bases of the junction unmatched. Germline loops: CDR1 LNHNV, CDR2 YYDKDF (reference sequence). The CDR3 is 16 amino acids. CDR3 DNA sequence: TGTGCCACCAGCAGACCGTCGACAGGGGAGATGGGGGAGCAGTACTTC. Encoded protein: CATSRPSTGEMGEQYF.

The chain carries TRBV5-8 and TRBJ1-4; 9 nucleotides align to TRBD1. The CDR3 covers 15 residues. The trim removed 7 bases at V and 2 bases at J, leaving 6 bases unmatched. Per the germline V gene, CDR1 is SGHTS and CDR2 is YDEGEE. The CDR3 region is CASRDRATTNEKLFF. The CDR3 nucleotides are TGTGCCAGCCGGGACAGGGCGACGACTAATGAAAAACTGTTTTTT. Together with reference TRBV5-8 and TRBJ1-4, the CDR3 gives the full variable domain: EAGVTQSPTHLIKTRGQQATLRCSPISGHTSVYWYQQALGLGLQFLLWYDEGEERNRGNFPPRFSGRQFPNYSSELNVNALELEDSALYLCASRDRATTNEKLFFGSGTQLSVL.

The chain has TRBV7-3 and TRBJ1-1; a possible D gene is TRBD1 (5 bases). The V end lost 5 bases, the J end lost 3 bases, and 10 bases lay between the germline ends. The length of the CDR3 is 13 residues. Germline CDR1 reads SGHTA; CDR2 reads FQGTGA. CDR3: CASSTQTDTEAFF. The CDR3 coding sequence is TGTGCCAGCAGCACGCAGACAGACACTGAAGCTTTCTTT. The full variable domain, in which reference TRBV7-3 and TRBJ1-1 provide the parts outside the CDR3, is GAGVSQTPSNKVTEKGKYVELRCDPISGHTALYWYRQSLGQGPEFLIYFQGTGAADDSGLPNDRFFAVRPEGSVSTLKIQRTERGDSAVYLCASSTQTDTEAFFGQGTRLTVV.

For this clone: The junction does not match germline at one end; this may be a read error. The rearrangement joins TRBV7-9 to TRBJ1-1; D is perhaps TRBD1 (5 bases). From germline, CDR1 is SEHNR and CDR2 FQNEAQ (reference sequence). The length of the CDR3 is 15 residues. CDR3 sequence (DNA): TGTTCCAGCAGCATCCCAGGGCGGCCGGACACTGAAGCTTTCTTT. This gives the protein CSSSIPGRPDTEAFF.

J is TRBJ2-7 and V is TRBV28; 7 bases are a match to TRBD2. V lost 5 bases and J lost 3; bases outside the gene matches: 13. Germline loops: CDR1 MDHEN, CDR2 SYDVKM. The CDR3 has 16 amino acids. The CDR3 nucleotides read TGTGCCAGCAGTCCCCCGGGGGAGGGAATTTTCTACGAGCAGTACTTC. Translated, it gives CASSPPGEGIFYEQYF.

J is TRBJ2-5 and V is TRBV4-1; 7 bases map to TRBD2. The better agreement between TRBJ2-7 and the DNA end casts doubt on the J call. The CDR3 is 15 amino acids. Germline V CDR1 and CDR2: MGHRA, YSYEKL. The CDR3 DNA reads TGCGCCAGCAGCCAAGGCGGGGGTCTCTCCTACGAGCAGTACTTC. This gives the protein CASSQGGGLSYEQYF.

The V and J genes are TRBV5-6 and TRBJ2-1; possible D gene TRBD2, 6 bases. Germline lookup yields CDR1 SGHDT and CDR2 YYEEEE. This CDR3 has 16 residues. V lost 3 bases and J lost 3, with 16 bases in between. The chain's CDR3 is CASSSLGGTVYNEQFF. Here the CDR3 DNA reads TGTGCCAGCAGCTCACTCGGAGGGACGGTCTACAATGAGCAGTTCTTC.

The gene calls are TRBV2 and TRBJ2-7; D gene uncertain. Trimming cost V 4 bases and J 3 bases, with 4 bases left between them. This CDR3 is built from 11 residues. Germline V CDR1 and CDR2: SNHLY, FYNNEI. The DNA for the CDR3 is TGTGCCAGCAGTGGGCACTACGAGCAGTACTTC. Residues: CASSGHYEQYF. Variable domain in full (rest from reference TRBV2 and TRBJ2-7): EPEVTQTPSHQVTQMGQEVILRCVPISNHLYFYWYRQILGQKVEFLVSFYNNEISEKSEIFDDQFSVERPDGSNFTLKIRSTKLEDSAMYFCASSGHYEQYFGPGTRLTVT.

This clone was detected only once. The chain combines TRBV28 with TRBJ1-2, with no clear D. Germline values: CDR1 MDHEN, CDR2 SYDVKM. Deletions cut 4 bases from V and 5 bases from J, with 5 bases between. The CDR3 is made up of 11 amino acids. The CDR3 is CASSSRYGYTF. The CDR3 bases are TGTGCCAGCAGTTCCAGGTATGGCTACACCTTC.

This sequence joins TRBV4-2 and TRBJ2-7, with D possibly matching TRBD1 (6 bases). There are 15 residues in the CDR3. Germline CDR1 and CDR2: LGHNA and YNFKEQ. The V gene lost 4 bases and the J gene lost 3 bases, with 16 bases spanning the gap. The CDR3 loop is CASSPQNTGLYEQYF. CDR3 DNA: TGTGCCAGCAGCCCCCAGAACACAGGGCTCTACGAGCAGTACTTC.

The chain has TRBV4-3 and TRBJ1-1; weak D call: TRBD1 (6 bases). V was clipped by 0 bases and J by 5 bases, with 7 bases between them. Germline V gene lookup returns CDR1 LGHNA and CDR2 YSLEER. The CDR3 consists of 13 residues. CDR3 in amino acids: CASSQDQGTEAFF. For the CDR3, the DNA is TGCGCCAGCAGCCAAGATCAGGGGACTGAAGCTTTCTTT.

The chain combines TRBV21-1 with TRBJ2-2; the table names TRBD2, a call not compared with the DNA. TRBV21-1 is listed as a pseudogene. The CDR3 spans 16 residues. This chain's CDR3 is CASSFRDFRDIGELFF. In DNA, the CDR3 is TGTGCCAGCAGCTTCCGGGACTTTCGGGATATCGGGGAGCTGTTTTTT.

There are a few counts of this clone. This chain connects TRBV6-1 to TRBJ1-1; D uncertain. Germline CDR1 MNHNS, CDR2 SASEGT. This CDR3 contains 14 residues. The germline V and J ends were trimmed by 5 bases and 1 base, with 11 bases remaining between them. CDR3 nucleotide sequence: TGTGCCAGCAGTTTCCGCTCAGAGAACACTGAAGCTTTCTTT. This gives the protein CASSFRSENTEAFF.